Each of the 3 T cell receptor beta chains below was sequenced from the same sample in a study of T cell responses to AZD1222 COVID-19 vaccine. Produced via immunoSEQ multiplex PCR; TCRdb's table is partial and in-frame only. The table lists roughly 120,000 clones, roughly 89% of them singletons, with roughly 7% in the top ten. Material: peripheral blood, obtained 28 days after the second AZD1222 dose. The receptors were sampled from an adult who received the AZD1222 COVID-19 vaccine.

The chain links TRBV2 to TRBJ1-1; D is undetermined. V lost 7 bases to trimming and J lost 1 base, with 13 bases between them. This CDR3 comprises 14 residues. Germline V gene sequence: CDR1 SNHLY, CDR2 FYNNEI. For the CDR3, the DNA is TGTGCCAGCACCCGATTTGGAGGGAACACTGAAGCTTTCTTT. Protein sequence: CASTRFGGNTEAFF.

V usage is TRBV27 and J usage is TRBJ2-1; TRBD1 aligns across 7 bases. The V gene's germline CDR1 is MNHEY and CDR2 SMNVEV (reference sequence). CDR3 length: 15 residues. The junction had 2 bases not matched to a gene; V was cut back by 0 bases and J by 3 bases. The DNA of the CDR3 is TGTGCCAGCAGTTTATCGAGGGGGCTCTACAATGAGCAGTTCTTC. Translated, it gives CASSLSRGLYNEQFF.

The rearrangement uses TRBV10-3 and TRBJ1-3, with D perhaps TRBD1 (5 bases). The V gene lost 10 bases and the J gene lost 4 bases, with 23 bases spanning the gap. This CDR3 region has 16 residues. Germline CDR1 and CDR2: ENHRY and SYGVKD. Here the CDR3 DNA reads TGTGCCACCTTGGGGCAGGGTACAACGGGAGGAAACACCATATATTTT. Translating gives CATLGQGTTGGNTIYF.